A single sample gave rise to the 27 T cell receptor beta chains below, sequenced in a study of T cells after yellow fever vaccination. MiXCR was run by TCRdb on the 5' RACE reads, yielding one entry per CDR3 protein. Among hundreds of thousands of distinct CDR3 sequences, around an eighth were seen once, and the ten largest hold about 14%. Sequencing used PBMCs, obtained on the day of the yellow fever booster vaccination. Source of these receptors: a man in his thirties or forties who received the YFV17D yellow fever vaccine.

This clonotype was seen a few times. The rearrangement links TRBV20-1 to TRBJ2-1, with 9 nucleotides matching TRBD2. J lost 1 base, V lost 3 bases, and 1 base had no gene match. In germline, CDR1 is DFQATT, CDR2 SNEGSKA (reference sequence). This CDR3 spans 14 amino acids. CDR3 bases: TGCAGTGCTAGGGCGGGAGGGTCCTACAATGAGCAGTTCTTC. Its protein is CSARAGGSYNEQFF.

This clonotype has a handful of counts. The rearrangement links TRBV29-1 to TRBJ2-7; D gene unclear. Germline V gene sequence: CDR1 SQVTM, CDR2 ANQGSEA. The CDR3 sequence is 12 residues long. Trimming removed 1 base at V and 2 bases at J, with 6 bases between. The CDR3 protein is CSVEAAAYEQYF. In DNA, the CDR3 is TGCAGCGTTGAAGCGGCAGCCTACGAGCAGTACTTC.

Points on this clonotype: The junction shows a germline mismatch at one end, possibly a read error. This chain joins TRBV5-1 and TRBJ1-4; tentatively, D is TRBD1 (5 bases). The CDR3 sequence is 17 residues long. Per the germline V gene, CDR1 is SGHRS and CDR2 is YFSETQ. The DNA for the CDR3 is TGCGCCAGCAGCCCGGGGGGGGGACCTTCAACTAATGAGAAACTGTTTTTT. Protein: CASSPGGGPSTNEKLFF.

The V and J genes are TRBV29-1 and TRBJ1-1; D unresolved. The germline V gene encodes CDR1 SQVTM and CDR2 ANQGSEA. This CDR3 spans 11 amino acids. V lost 7 bases and J lost 5, with 11 bases in between. CDR3 nucleotide sequence: TGCAGCGCTGACCGAGGAACTGAAGCTTTCTTT. Residues: CSADRGTEAFF.

The chain links TRBV6-5 to TRBJ2-1; D not resolved. Per the germline V gene, CDR1 is MNHEY and CDR2 is SVGAGI. The CDR3 totals 13 residues. V lost 4 bases to trimming and J lost 9 bases, with 13 bases between them. The CDR3 sequence is CASSWPPPREQFF. CDR3 DNA sequence: TGTGCCAGCAGTTGGCCCCCGCCCCGTGAGCAGTTCTTC.

The chain employs TRBV4-1 and TRBJ2-5, with D possibly being TRBD1 (5 bases). There are 15 residues in the CDR3. Trimming took 0 bases from V and 7 from J, leaving 15 bases between them. CDR1 and CDR2 from the germline V gene are MGHRA and YSYEKL. The CDR3 DNA is TGCGCCAGCAGCCAAGAAGGGGCCAGGGTTGGGACCCAGTACTTC. Its protein product is CASSQEGARVGTQYF.

This clonotype turned up a few times. The chain has TRBV7-2 and TRBJ2-7; 8 bases map to TRBD1. This CDR3 region has 16 residues. Germline lookup yields CDR1 SGHTA and CDR2 FQGNSA. Trimming removed 6 bases from V and 3 bases from J; junction bases left unmatched: 13. CDR3 bases: TGTGCCAGCAGTGGTACTATCCGGACAGGGAGCTACGAGCAGTACTTC. This encodes CASSGTIRTGSYEQYF.

This clonotype occurred many times. This rearrangement joins TRBV7-9 to TRBJ2-7, with a possible D match to TRBD2 (6 bases). The CDR3 totals 11 residues. The germline V gene encodes CDR1 SEHNR and CDR2 FQNEAQ (reference sequence). V was trimmed by 8 bases and J by 4 bases, leaving 9 bases between them. Here the CDR3 DNA reads TGTGCCAGCGGCCGGGGGTACGAGCAGTACTTC. It translates to CASGRGYEQYF. Filled out from reference TRBV7-9 and TRBJ2-7, the complete variable domain reads DTGVSQNPRHKITKRGQNVTFRCDPISEHNRLYWYRQTLGQGPEFLTYFQNEAQLEKSRLLSDRFSAERPKGSFSTLEIQRTEQGDSAMYLCASGRGYEQYFGPGTRLTVT.

This clonotype was seen more than once but under ten times. The chain employs TRBV20-1 and TRBJ2-1; D is unclear. The CDR3 length is 14 residues. V lost 5 bases and J 8 bases, leaving 19 bases between the germline ends. Per the germline V gene, CDR1 is DFQATT and CDR2 is SNEGSKA (reference sequence). CDR3: CSAVLFGVGYEQFF. In DNA form, the CDR3 reads TGCAGTGCTGTACTTTTTGGAGTTGGGTATGAGCAGTTCTTC.

V and J are TRBV29-1 and TRBJ2-5; D is perhaps TRBD1 (7 bases). Germline loops: CDR1 SQVTM, CDR2 ANQGSEA. CDR3 size: 11 residues. The germline V and J ends were trimmed by 5 bases and 6 bases, with 10 bases remaining between them. The CDR3 reads CSVPGGQTQYF. DNA for the CDR3: TGCAGCGTTCCAGGGGGGCAGACCCAGTACTTC.

This clonotype came up a few times. This chain links TRBV30 with TRBJ1-5; the match to TRBD1 covers 8 bases. Losses at the gene ends were 0 bases for V and 5 bases for J; bases not matched to a gene: 0. CDR1 is GTSNPN and CDR2 is SVGIG in the germline V gene (reference sequence). The CDR3 runs 13 residues. The CDR3 sequence is CAWSVDRDQPQHF. The CDR3 DNA reads TGTGCCTGGAGTGTGGACAGGGATCAGCCCCAGCATTTT. Together with reference TRBV30 and TRBJ1-5, the CDR3 gives the full variable domain: SQTIHQWPATLVQPVGSPLSLECTVEGTSNPNLYWYRQAAGRGLQLLFYSVGIGQISSEVPQNLSASRPQDRQFILSSKKLLLSDSGFYLCAWSVDRDQPQHFGDGTRLSIL.

The chain uses TRBV11-2 and TRBJ1-2; D not certain. The CDR3 contains 13 residues. Between the trimmed V and J ends, which lost 2 bases and 3 bases, there was a span of 7 bases. The V gene's germline CDR1 is SGHAT and CDR2 FQNNGV. The CDR3 spells CASSLSPDYGYTF. For the CDR3, the DNA is TGTGCCAGCAGCTTAAGCCCGGACTATGGCTACACCTTC.

This clonotype was detected only a few times. This chain connects TRBV30 to TRBJ2-1; D possibly corresponds to TRBD2 (6 bases). Trimming removed 0 bases at V and 10 bases at J, with 16 bases between. Per the germline V gene, CDR1 is GTSNPN and CDR2 is SVGIG (reference sequence). The CDR3 is made up of 14 amino acids. The CDR3 DNA reads TGTGCCTGGAGTGTACTTGGGACTGAAAGAGAGCAGTTCTTC. Its translation is CAWSVLGTEREQFF.

This clonotype was counted between two and nine times. The rearrangement uses TRBV9 and TRBJ2-7; D possibly corresponds to TRBD2 (5 bases). The V gene lost 0 bases and the J gene lost 5 bases, with 9 bases spanning the gap. Germline CDR1 reads SGDLS; CDR2 reads YYNGEE. This CDR3 is built from 13 residues. The CDR3: CASSVALEDEQYF. For the CDR3, the DNA is TGTGCCAGCAGCGTAGCCCTGGAGGACGAGCAGTACTTC. The full variable domain, with the rest looked up from reference TRBV9 and TRBJ2-7, is DSGVTQTPKHLITATGQRVTLRCSPRSGDLSVYWYQQSLDQGLQFLIQYYNGEERAKGNILERFSAQQFPDLHSELNLSSLELGDSALYFCASSVALEDEQYFGPGTRLTVT.

This clonotype was seen a single time. The V call is TRBV28, the J call TRBJ2-4, with no clear D. This CDR3 has 16 amino acids. Germline V lookup: CDR1 MDHEN, CDR2 SYDVKM. V was clipped by 1 base and J by 0 bases, with 10 bases between them. CDR3 amino acids: CASSLLGQLAKNIQYF. CDR3 sequence (DNA): TGTGCCAGCAGTTTATTAGGGCAGCTAGCCAAAAACATTCAGTACTTC. Filled out from reference TRBV28 and TRBJ2-4, the complete variable domain reads DVKVTQSSRYLVKRTGEKVFLECVQDMDHENMFWYRQDPGLGLRLIYFSYDVKMKEKGDIPEGYSVSREKKERFSLILESASTNQTSMYLCASSLLGQLAKNIQYFGAGTRLSVL.

This clonotype turned up a few times. The rearrangement uses TRBV21-1 and TRBJ1-5; the table's D call, TRBD1, has no DNA check behind it. TRBV21-1 is a documented pseudogene. The CDR3 has 18 amino acids. The CDR3 region is CASSDPGTGRYSNQPQHF. CDR3 bases: TGTGCCAGCAGCGATCCTGGGACAGGACGATATAGCAATCAGCCCCAGCATTTT.

This rearrangement joins TRBV7-2 to TRBJ2-1, with D maybe TRBD2 (5 bases). The CDR3 is 14 amino acids. CDR1 and CDR2 (germline): SGHTA, FQGNSA. Trimming took 1 base from V and 9 from J, leaving 13 bases between them. As DNA, the CDR3 is TGTGCCAGCAGCTTAGTAACCGGGGTCGGTGAGCAGTTCTTC. It specifies CASSLVTGVGEQFF. The full variable domain, completed using reference TRBV7-2 and TRBJ2-1, is GAGVSQSPSNKVTEKGKDVELRCDPISGHTALYWYRQSLGQGLEFLIYFQGNSAPDKSGLPSDRFSAERTGGSVSTLTIQRTQQEDSAVYLCASSLVTGVGEQFFGPGTRLTVL.

The sample holds a few counts of this clonotype. The chain uses TRBV5-4 and TRBJ2-5, with D hard to call. V was shortened by 5 bases and J by 4 bases, with 18 bases between the two germline ends. Germline V gene data show CDR1 as SGHNT and CDR2 as YYREEE (reference sequence). The CDR3 contains 15 residues. CDR3 residues: CASSSPDNYLETQYF. DNA of the CDR3: TGTGCCAGCAGTTCCCCCGACAACTATTTAGAGACCCAGTACTTC.

Comments on this clonotype: One junction end disagrees with the germline gene, perhaps due to a read error. V and J are TRBV7-7 and TRBJ2-7, with a weak D call TRBD2 (5 bases). CDR1 and CDR2 (germline): SSHAT, FNYEAQ (reference sequence). The CDR3 spans 15 residues. The CDR3 DNA sequence: TGTGCTAGCAGCTTAGGGCCGGGAAGTACCTACGAGCAGTACTTC. Protein sequence: CASSLGPGSTYEQYF.

The V call is TRBV28, the J call TRBJ1-1; D call uncertain. The CDR3 runs 11 residues. Trimming left V 4 bases short and J 4 bases short, with 4 bases between. The germline V gene encodes CDR1 MDHEN and CDR2 SYDVKM. Here the CDR3 DNA reads TGTGCCAGCAGTTATATCACTGAAGCTTTCTTT. This translates into CASSYITEAFF.

This chain links TRBV7-6 with TRBJ1-1; 7 bases fit TRBD1. V lost 0 bases, J lost 10 bases, and 11 bases stayed unmatched. There are 15 residues in the CDR3. CDR1 is SGHVS and CDR2 is FNYEAQ in the germline V gene. The CDR3 coding sequence is TGTGCCAGCAGCTTAGCTTGGGACAGTGGGGAGGGAGCTTTCTTT. It codes for CASSLAWDSGEGAFF.

The rearrangement links TRBV21-1 to TRBJ2-2; the table gives TRBD1 as D, unverified against the DNA. TRBV21-1 is classified as a pseudogene. CDR3 size: 17 residues. CDR3 loop: CASSLPGTGPNTGELFF. Here the CDR3 DNA reads TGTGCCAGCAGCCTTCCCGGGACAGGGCCGAACACCGGGGAGCTGTTTTTT.

This clonotype was detected only a few times. V and J are TRBV4-1 and TRBJ2-1, with 10 bases matching TRBD2. Germline trimming cut 0 bases from V and 14 bases from J; bases unmatched to any gene: 10. Germline CDR1 and CDR2: MGHRA and YSYEKL. This CDR3 is built from 15 residues. The CDR3 is CASSQEASAGGQKFF. CDR3 in DNA: TGCGCCAGCAGCCAAGAGGCATCAGCGGGAGGGCAGAAGTTCTTC.

This clonotype was seen repeatedly, ten times or more. An end of the junction does not agree with germline; a read error may underlie this. The CDR3 loop is CASSLAGGLYEQYF. Written as DNA, the CDR3 is TGTGCCAGCAGCTTAGCGGGAGGGCTCTACGAGCAGTACTTC. This chain links TRBV12-3 or TRBV12-4 with TRBJ2-7; 11 bases are a match to TRBD2. CDR3 size: 14 residues.

This clonotype was observed a handful of times. This sequence joins TRBV5-1 and TRBJ1-1; perhaps TRBD1 as D (6 bases). CDR3 size: 14 residues. Germline assignment: CDR1 SGHRS and CDR2 YFSETQ. Trimming stripped 4 bases from V and 1 base from J, with 11 bases between. The CDR3 loop reads CASSRQEQNTEAFF. CDR3 sequence (DNA): TGCGCCAGCAGCAGACAGGAGCAGAACACTGAAGCTTTCTTT.

The V call is TRBV10-3, the J call TRBJ2-3; D possibly corresponds to TRBD2 (6 bases). V dropped 1 base and J dropped 1 base, with 9 bases sitting between them. Germline V gene sequence: CDR1 ENHRY, CDR2 SYGVKD. CDR3 size: 15 residues. CDR3 in amino acids: CAISEYASGTDTQYF. In nucleotides, the CDR3 is TGTGCCATCAGTGAGTACGCTAGCGGCACAGATACGCAGTATTTT.

The chain recombines TRBV4-3 with TRBJ2-7, with 9 bases lining up with TRBD1. The CDR3 covers 16 residues. Trimming cost V 4 bases and J 0 bases; bases outside gene matches: 7. Germline V lookup: CDR1 LGHNA, CDR2 YSLEER. The DNA of the CDR3 is TGCGCCAGCAGCCTCTCGACAGGGGGAACCTCCTACGAGCAGTACTTC. Its translation: CASSLSTGGTSYEQYF.